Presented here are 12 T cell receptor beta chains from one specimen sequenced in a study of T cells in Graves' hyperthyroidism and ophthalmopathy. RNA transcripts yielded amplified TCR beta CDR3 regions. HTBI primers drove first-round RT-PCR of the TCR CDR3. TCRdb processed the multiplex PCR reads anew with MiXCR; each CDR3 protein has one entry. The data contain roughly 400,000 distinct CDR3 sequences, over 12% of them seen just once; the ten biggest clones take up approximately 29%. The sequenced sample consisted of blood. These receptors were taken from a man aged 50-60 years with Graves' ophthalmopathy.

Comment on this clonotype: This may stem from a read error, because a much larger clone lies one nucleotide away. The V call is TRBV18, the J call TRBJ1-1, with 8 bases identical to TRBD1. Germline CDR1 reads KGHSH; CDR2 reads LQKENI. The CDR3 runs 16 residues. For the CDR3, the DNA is TGTGCCGGCTCACCACAGACAGGGGTCATGAACACTGAAGCTTTCTTT. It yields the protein CAGSPQTGVMNTEAFF.

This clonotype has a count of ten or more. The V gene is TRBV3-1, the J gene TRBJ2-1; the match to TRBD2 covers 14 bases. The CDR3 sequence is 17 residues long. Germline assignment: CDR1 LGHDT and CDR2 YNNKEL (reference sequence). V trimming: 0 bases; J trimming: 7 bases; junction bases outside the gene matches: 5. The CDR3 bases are TGTGCCAGCAGCCAAGATCTCGGACTAGCGGGAGGTAATGAGCAGTTCTTC. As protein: CASSQDLGLAGGNEQFF.

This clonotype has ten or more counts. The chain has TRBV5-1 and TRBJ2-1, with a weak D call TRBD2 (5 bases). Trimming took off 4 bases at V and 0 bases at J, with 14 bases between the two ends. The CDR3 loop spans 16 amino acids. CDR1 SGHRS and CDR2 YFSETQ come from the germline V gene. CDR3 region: CASSKGGGNSYNEQFF. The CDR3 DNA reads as TGCGCCAGCAGCAAAGGAGGTGGGAACTCCTACAATGAGCAGTTCTTC.

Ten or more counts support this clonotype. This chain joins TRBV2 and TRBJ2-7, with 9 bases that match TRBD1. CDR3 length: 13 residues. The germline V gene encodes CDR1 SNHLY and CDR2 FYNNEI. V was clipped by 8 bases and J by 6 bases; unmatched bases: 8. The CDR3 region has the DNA TGTGCCAGCTCTGGGACAGGGTTGGGCGAGCAGTACTTC. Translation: CASSGTGLGEQYF.

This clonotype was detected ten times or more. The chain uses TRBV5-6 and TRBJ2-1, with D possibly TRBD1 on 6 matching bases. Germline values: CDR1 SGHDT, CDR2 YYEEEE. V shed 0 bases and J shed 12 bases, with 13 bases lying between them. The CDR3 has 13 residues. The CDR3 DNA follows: TGTGCCAGCAGCTTGGGTCAGGGGTGGGGGCAGTTCTTC. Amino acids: CASSLGQGWGQFF.

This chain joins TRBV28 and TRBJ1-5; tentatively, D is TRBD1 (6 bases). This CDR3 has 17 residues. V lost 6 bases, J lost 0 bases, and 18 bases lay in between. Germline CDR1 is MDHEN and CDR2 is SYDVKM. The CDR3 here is CASSHRGLGHSNQPQHF. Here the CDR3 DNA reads TGTGCCAGCAGCCACCGGGGGTTGGGACATAGCAATCAGCCCCAGCATTTT.

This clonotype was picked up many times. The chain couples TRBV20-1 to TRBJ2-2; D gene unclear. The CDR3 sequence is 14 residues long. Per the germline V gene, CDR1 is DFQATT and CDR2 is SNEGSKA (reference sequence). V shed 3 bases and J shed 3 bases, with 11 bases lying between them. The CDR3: CSASPGPYTGELFF. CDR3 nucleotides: TGCAGTGCTAGCCCTGGCCCTTACACCGGGGAGCTGTTTTTT.

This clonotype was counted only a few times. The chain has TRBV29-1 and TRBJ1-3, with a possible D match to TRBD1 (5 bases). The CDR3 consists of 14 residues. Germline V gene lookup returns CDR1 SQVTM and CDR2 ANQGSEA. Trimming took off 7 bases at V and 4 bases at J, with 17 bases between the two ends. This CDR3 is CSASGGGTGNTIYF. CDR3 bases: TGCAGCGCCTCGGGTGGGGGAACAGGAAACACCATATATTTT. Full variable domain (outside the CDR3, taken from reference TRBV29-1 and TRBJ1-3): SAVISQKPSRDICQRGTSLTIQCQVDSQVTMMFWYRQQPGQSLTLIATANQGSEATYESGFVIDKFPISRPNLTFSTLTVSNMSPEDSSIYLCSASGGGTGNTIYFGEGSWLTVV.

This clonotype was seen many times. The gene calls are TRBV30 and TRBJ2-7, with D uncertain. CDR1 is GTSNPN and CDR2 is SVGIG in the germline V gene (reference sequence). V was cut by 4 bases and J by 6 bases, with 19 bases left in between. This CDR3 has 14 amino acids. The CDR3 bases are TGTGCCTGGACCGACGACCGGGTCCGCGGCGAGCAGTACTTC. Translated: CAWTDDRVRGEQYF.

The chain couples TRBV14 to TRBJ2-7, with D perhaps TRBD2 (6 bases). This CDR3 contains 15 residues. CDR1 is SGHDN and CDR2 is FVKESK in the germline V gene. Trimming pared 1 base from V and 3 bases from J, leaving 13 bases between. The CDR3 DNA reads TGTGCCAGCAGCCAAGGCGGGACTGCCGGCTACGAGCAGTACTTC. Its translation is CASSQGGTAGYEQYF.

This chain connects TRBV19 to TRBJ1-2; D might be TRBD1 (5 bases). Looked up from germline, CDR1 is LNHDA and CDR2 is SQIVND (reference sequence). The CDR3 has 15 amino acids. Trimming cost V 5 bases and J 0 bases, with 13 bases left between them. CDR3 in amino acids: CASSPGRPANYGYTF. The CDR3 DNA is TGTGCCAGTAGTCCGGGACGGCCTGCTAACTATGGCTACACCTTC.

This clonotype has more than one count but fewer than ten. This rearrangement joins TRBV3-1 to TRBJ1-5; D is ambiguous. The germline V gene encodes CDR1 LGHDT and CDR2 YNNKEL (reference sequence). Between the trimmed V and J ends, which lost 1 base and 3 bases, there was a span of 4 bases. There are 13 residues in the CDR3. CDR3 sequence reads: CASSQGNNQPQHF. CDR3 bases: TGTGCCAGCAGCCAAGGAAACAATCAGCCCCAGCATTTT. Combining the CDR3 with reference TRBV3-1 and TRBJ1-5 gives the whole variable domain DTAVSQTPKYLVTQMGNDKSIKCEQNLGHDTMYWYKQDSKKFLKIMFSYNNKELIINETVPNRFSPKSPDKAHLNLHINSLELGDSAVYFCASSQGNNQPQHFGDGTRLSIL.